This T cell receptor beta chain was identified in a study of cytomegalovirus exposure and HLA in healthy donors. PCR employed 60 Vbeta and 13 Jbeta primers. The repertoire was sequenced with immunoSEQ multiplex PCR; TCRdb's copy has only in-frame clones and lacks some. The sample records 35,000 to 50,000 clones, 50% to 55% being singletons. J gave up 0 bases and V 5 bases, and 8 bases lay outside the gene matches. The CDR3 totals 16 residues. The germline CDR1 and CDR2 sequences are MNHEY and SMNVEV (reference sequence). This sequence originates from a human donor in good health. V gene TRBV27 combines with J gene TRBJ2-3; TRBD2 agrees at 7 bases. Sequencing input: PBMCs. The CDR3 DNA reads TGTGCCAGCAGTCCCCAAGCGGGACGAAGCACAGATACGCAGTATTTT. It is translated as CASSPQAGRSTDTQYF.